Each of the 26 T cell receptor beta chains below was sequenced from the same sample in a study of human T cells and chemical hapten exposure. As for time point: pre-sensitization, week 0. Treatment indicated: therapeutic diphenylcyclopropenone sensitization with weekly scalp DPC. One entry per CDR3 protein, called by TCRdb with MiXCR from the RACE reads. The profile shows under 45,000 distinct CDR3 sequences, roughly a tenth of them singletons. The specimen comprised whole blood, sampled in connection with sensitization to the hapten diphenylcyclopropenone (DPC). The receptors come from a man aged 25-45 years with alopecia areata. Some clones in this sample may be carry-over from other donors' samples.

This clonotype occurred many times. V and J are TRBV6-2 or TRBV6-3 and TRBJ2-7, with no clear D. Per germline, CDR1 MNHEY and CDR2 SVGEGT. The CDR3 spans 13 residues. The V end was cut by 4 bases, the J end by 6 bases, with 13 bases between. The CDR3 spells CASSSYPRTEQYV. The CDR3 DNA follows: TGTGCCAGCAGTTCCTACCCCCGTACCGAGCAGTACGTC.

The CDR3 is CASSLESEGEAFF. CDR3 DNA sequence: TGTGCCAGCAGCTTGGAATCCGAAGGGGAAGCTTTCTTT. This chain uses TRBV5-4 with TRBJ1-1; D unresolved. Germline-derived CDR1 and CDR2 are SGHNT and YYREEE (reference sequence). Between the trimmed V and J ends, which lost 0 bases and 8 bases, there was a span of 11 bases. This CDR3 spans 13 amino acids.

The table lists this clonotype with many counts. This chain uses TRBV4-2 with TRBJ2-3; 8 bases agree with TRBD2. J gave up 4 bases and V 0 bases, and 9 bases lay outside the gene matches. The V gene's germline CDR1 is LGHNA and CDR2 YNFKEQ. The CDR3 runs to 17 residues. CDR3 DNA: TGTGCCAGCAGCCAAGATCCGGGGCGGGGGGCTCCAGATACGCAGTATTTT. Translation: CASSQDPGRGAPDTQYF.

This clonotype was seen a handful of times. This chain connects TRBV25-1 to TRBJ2-3, with 9 bases matching TRBD2. J gave up 4 bases and V 3 bases, and 8 bases lay outside the gene matches. This CDR3 has 16 residues. Germline V gene data show CDR1 as MGHDK and CDR2 as SYGVNS. The CDR3 DNA is TGTGCCAGCAGTGATCGGCTAGCGGGGATGTCAGATACGCAGTATTTT. Amino acid sequence: CASSDRLAGMSDTQYF.

This chain connects TRBV20-1 to TRBJ2-5; 7 bases are a match to TRBD1. This CDR3 region has 14 residues. Germline CDR1 reads DFQATT; CDR2 reads SNEGSKA (reference sequence). V lost 6 bases, J lost 2 bases, and 9 bases stayed unmatched. The chain's CDR3 is CSARGGQVQETQYF. The CDR3 region has the DNA TGCAGTGCCCGAGGGGGCCAGGTACAAGAGACCCAGTACTTC.

The chain combines TRBV18 with TRBJ1-1; no clear D gene. With 3 bases removed from V and 1 base from J, the gap between germline ends came to 9 bases. Germline lookup yields CDR1 KGHSH and CDR2 LQKENI. This CDR3 has 14 residues. The CDR3 coding sequence is TGTGCCAGCTCACCGGCAGGAACGAACACTGAAGCTTTCTTT. Protein: CASSPAGTNTEAFF.

This clonotype was recorded at least ten times. This chain uses TRBV10-3 with TRBJ1-1, with a weak D call TRBD1 (6 bases). The CDR3 is 11 amino acids. Between the trimmed V and J ends, which lost 5 bases and 8 bases, there was a span of 9 bases. Germline-derived CDR1 and CDR2 are ENHRY and SYGVKD. The CDR3 is CAISNGQEAFF. Written as DNA, the CDR3 is TGTGCCATCAGTAATGGACAGGAAGCTTTCTTT.

Ten or more counts support this clonotype. V usage is TRBV18 and J usage is TRBJ2-2, with D hard to call. Germline V lookup: CDR1 KGHSH, CDR2 LQKENI. Trimming took 2 bases from V and 3 from J, leaving 4 bases between them. The CDR3 has 13 amino acids. The CDR3 DNA reads TGTGCCAGCTCACCATACTACACCGGGGAGCTGTTTTTT. It translates to CASSPYYTGELFF.

This clonotype was seen a few times. The chain is built from TRBV6-4 and TRBJ2-1, with 8 bases aligning to TRBD1. Germline V gene data show CDR1 as MRHNA and CDR2 as SNTAGT. V lost 7 bases, J lost 7 bases, and 9 bases stayed unmatched. This CDR3 has 14 residues. The CDR3 DNA reads as TGTGCCAGCACGGGACAGGTCCTAGGGAATGAGCAGTTCTTC. It encodes CASTGQVLGNEQFF.

There are many counts of this clonotype. The chain employs TRBV10-3 and TRBJ2-7; D may be TRBD1 (5 bases). Germline CDR1 ENHRY, CDR2 SYGVKD. V was trimmed by 4 bases and J by 4 bases, leaving 8 bases between them. The CDR3 has 12 amino acids. This CDR3 is CAISADIYEQYV. The CDR3 DNA follows: TGTGCCATCAGTGCGGACATTTACGAGCAGTACGTC.

The V gene is TRBV4-2, the J gene TRBJ2-1; 15 bases are a match to TRBD2. Germline assignment: CDR1 LGHNA and CDR2 YNFKEQ. Losses at the gene ends were 3 bases for V and 3 bases for J; bases not matched to a gene: 3. The CDR3 contains 17 residues. The CDR3: CASSQGLAGGNYNEQFF. CDR3 nucleotides: TGTGCCAGCAGCCAGGGACTAGCGGGAGGTAACTACAATGAGCAGTTCTTC.

The chain recombines TRBV9 with TRBJ2-3; D may be TRBD2 (6 bases). This CDR3 is built from 15 residues. V lost 4 bases and J lost 3, with 15 bases in between. Germline CDR1 reads SGDLS; CDR2 reads YYNGEE. DNA of the CDR3: TGTGCCAGCAGCACCCAATCGGGGGTAACAGATACGCAGTATTTT. Translated, it gives CASSTQSGVTDTQYF.

The chain employs TRBV6-2 or TRBV6-3 and TRBJ2-1; D might be TRBD1 (5 bases). The CDR3 runs 15 residues. V lost 5 bases and J lost 6, with 17 bases in between. From germline, CDR1 is MNHEY and CDR2 SVGEGT. The CDR3 sequence is CASSTKGLSSNEQFF. The DNA of the CDR3 is TGTGCCAGCAGTACGAAGGGGCTTTCGAGCAATGAGCAGTTCTTC.

This clonotype has just a few counts. For the CDR3, the DNA is TGTGCCAGCTCACCACTGACAGACCCGAACACTGAAGCTTTCTTT. This gives the protein CASSPLTDPNTEAFF. The rearrangement joins TRBV18 to TRBJ1-1; a weak D match, TRBD1 (5 bases). V lost 1 base to trimming and J lost 1 base, with 10 bases between them. CDR3 length equals 15 residues. Germline V gene lookup returns CDR1 KGHSH and CDR2 LQKENI.

The rearrangement uses TRBV29-1 and TRBJ1-2; the match to TRBD1 covers 8 bases. CDR3 size: 10 residues. Germline V gives CDR1 SQVTM, CDR2 ANQGSEA. After removal of 6 bases from V and 10 bases from J, the junction contained 4 bases not matched to a gene. As DNA, the CDR3 is TGCAGCGTGGAGACAGGGGACTACACCTTC. This gives the protein CSVETGDYTF.

The V and J genes are TRBV19 and TRBJ1-4; D unresolved. The V gene's germline CDR1 is LNHDA and CDR2 SQIVND (reference sequence). This CDR3 region has 17 residues. Between the trimmed V and J ends, which lost 4 bases and 8 bases, there was a span of 23 bases. CDR3 protein: CASSTTRILGGLEKLFF. The DNA for the CDR3 is TGTGCCAGTAGTACCACGAGAATACTGGGAGGTTTAGAAAAACTGTTTTTT. The complete variable domain, with remaining parts taken from reference TRBV19 and TRBJ1-4, reads DGGITQSPKYLFRKEGQNVTLSCEQNLNHDAMYWYRQDPGQGLRLIYYSQIVNDFQKGDIAEGYSVSREKKESFPLTVTSAQKNPTAFYLCASSTTRILGGLEKLFFGSGTQLSVL.

The table lists this clonotype with a few counts. V usage is TRBV7-2 and J usage is TRBJ2-2; 7 bases fit TRBD1. Germline CDR1 and CDR2: SGHTA and FQGNSA. CDR3 length: 15 amino acids. The V gene end was trimmed by 3 bases and the J gene end by 6 bases; junction bases not matched to a gene: 7. The CDR3 sequence: CASSLLGQWAGELFF. CDR3 nucleotide sequence: TGTGCCAGCAGCTTGCTGGGACAGTGGGCCGGGGAGCTGTTTTTT. Full variable domain (outside the CDR3, taken from reference TRBV7-2 and TRBJ2-2): GAGVSQSPSNKVTEKGKDVELRCDPISGHTALYWYRQSLGQGLEFLIYFQGNSAPDKSGLPSDRFSAERTGGSVSTLTIQRTQQEDSAVYLCASSLLGQWAGELFFGEGSRLTVL.

This clonotype was seen more than once but under ten times. The chain recombines TRBV13 with TRBJ2-1; 9 nucleotides line up with TRBD2. CDR1 PRHDT and CDR2 FYEKMQ come from the germline V gene (reference sequence). The CDR3 has 17 residues. V lost 3 bases, J lost 3 bases, and 9 bases stayed unmatched. This CDR3 is CASSFNTGTSFYNEQFF. The CDR3 nucleotides are TGTGCCAGCAGCTTTAACACAGGGACTAGCTTCTACAATGAGCAGTTCTTC.

This clonotype has only a few counts. V and J are TRBV29-1 and TRBJ2-7; 8 bases line up with TRBD1. With 6 bases clipped from V and 1 base from J, the junction kept 5 bases outside the gene matches. The CDR3 runs to 13 residues. Germline-derived CDR1 and CDR2 are SQVTM and ANQGSEA. Here the CDR3 DNA reads TGCAGCGTATGGCAGGGGGCGTCCTACGAGCAGTACTTC. Its translation: CSVWQGASYEQYF.

The genes are TRBV6-1 and TRBJ2-3; 7 positions match TRBD1. With V trimmed by 4 bases and J by 3 bases, 4 bases remained unmatched. The CDR3 has 14 amino acids. Per germline, CDR1 MNHNS and CDR2 SASEGT. CDR3 DNA: TGTGCCAGCAGTGCAGGGGGTAGTACAGATACGCAGTATTTT. Its translation is CASSAGGSTDTQYF.

V and J are TRBV29-1 and TRBJ2-5, with TRBD1 identical over 7 bases. The germline gives CDR1 SQVTM, CDR2 ANQGSEA. The V and J ends lost 2 bases and 5 bases, in that order; junction bases with no gene match: 5. The CDR3 length is 13 residues. CDR3 sequence (DNA): TGCAGCGTTGAACGGGACAGAGTGGAGACCCAGTACTTC. This gives the protein CSVERDRVETQYF.

The rearrangement links TRBV7-3 to TRBJ2-5, with a tentative D call TRBD1 (6 bases). CDR1 is SGHTA and CDR2 is FQGTGA in the germline V gene. Trimming left V 3 bases short and J 5 bases short, with 16 bases between. The CDR3 spans 15 residues. The CDR3 DNA follows: TGTGCCAGCAGCTTGTTGGGGGCCCTCGGTGAGACCCAGTACTTC. Translated: CASSLLGALGETQYF.

This clonotype was counted ten times or more. V and J are TRBV10-2 and TRBJ2-3; D ambiguous. The CDR3 has 13 amino acids. The V and J ends lost 4 bases and 4 bases respectively, with 9 bases between them. Germline assignment: CDR1 WSHSY and CDR2 SAAADI. The CDR3 nucleotides read TGCGCCAGCAGTGGGTTTGCCGCAGATACGCAGTATTTT. Residues: CASSGFAADTQYF.

In this sample, this clonotype turned up many times. The genes are TRBV12-3 or TRBV12-4 and TRBJ2-1; 10 positions match TRBD1. This CDR3 has 14 amino acids. Trimming removed 6 bases from V and 4 bases from J; junction bases left unmatched: 3. The CDR3 DNA sequence: TGTGCCAGCAGGCGGGACAGGGGTTACAATGAGCAGTTCTTC. This codes for CASRRDRGYNEQFF.

This clonotype was seen at least ten times. The J gene is TRBJ2-1, the V gene TRBV11-3, with 14 bases aligning to TRBD2. After removal of 5 bases from V and 4 bases from J, the junction contained 1 base not matched to a gene. CDR1 is SGHNT and CDR2 is YENEEA in the germline V gene. The CDR3 runs 15 residues. The CDR3 nucleotides are TGTGCCAGCAGCAGGACTAGCGGGGGGTACAATGAGCAGTTCTTC. This codes for CASSRTSGGYNEQFF.

The chain links TRBV21-1 to TRBJ2-5. TRBV21-1 is flagged as a pseudogene. CDR3 length: 14 amino acids. CDR3 sequence: CASSRGWVEETQYF. CDR3 bases: TGTGCCAGCAGCAGGGGTTGGGTCGAAGAGACCCAGTACTTC.